What follows are 5 T cell receptor beta chains derived from one specimen sequenced in a study of cytomegalovirus exposure and HLA in healthy donors. The PCR made use of 60 Vbeta and 13 Jbeta primers. The table came from immunoSEQ multiplex PCR; TCRdb's copy has only in-frame clones and leaves some out. Of about 110,000 clones listed, more than 65% were seen once; the top ten hold approximately 3%. Source material: PBMCs. Receptors were obtained from a man aged 25-40 years in good health and CMV-seronegative.

CDR3 protein: CASSVPGANEQFF. DNA of the CDR3: TGTGCCAGCAGTGTCCCGGGAGCCAATGAGCAGTTCTTC. The genes are TRBV25-1 and TRBJ2-1; D is perhaps TRBD2 (6 bases). CDR1 and CDR2 (germline): MGHDK, SYGVNS. The length of the CDR3 is 13 residues. Trimming shortened V by 4 bases and J by 6 bases, and 10 bases separated the two germline ends.

V and J are TRBV18 and TRBJ1-1; no reliable D call. The CDR3 consists of 13 residues. CDR1 KGHSH and CDR2 LQKENI come from the germline V gene. The V gene lost 4 bases and the J gene lost 1 base, with 7 bases spanning the gap. The CDR3 bases are TGTGCCAGCTCACGTTCTTCGAACACTGAAGCTTTCTTT. It codes for CASSRSSNTEAFF. Full variable domain (remainder filled in from reference TRBV18 and TRBJ1-1): NAGVMQNPRHLVRRRGQEARLRCSPMKGHSHVYWYRQLPEEGLKFMVYLQKENIIDESGMPKERFSAEFPKEGPSILRIQQVVRGDSAAYFCASSRSSNTEAFFGQGTRLTVV.

This clone appeared a single time. The V and J genes are TRBV19 and TRBJ1-5, with D unclear. Germline values: CDR1 LNHDA, CDR2 SQIVND (reference sequence). V was clipped by 7 bases and J by 6 bases, with 16 bases between them. The CDR3 is 14 amino acids. The CDR3 is CASTPQMARQPQHF. CDR3 nucleotide sequence: TGTGCCAGTACCCCCCAAATGGCTCGTCAGCCCCAGCATTTT. Full variable domain (outside the CDR3, taken from reference TRBV19 and TRBJ1-5): DGGITQSPKYLFRKEGQNVTLSCEQNLNHDAMYWYRQDPGQGLRLIYYSQIVNDFQKGDIAEGYSVSREKKESFPLTVTSAQKNPTAFYLCASTPQMARQPQHFGDGTRLSIL.

The chain employs TRBV19 and TRBJ2-7, with TRBD1 as a possible D gene (6 bases). The CDR3 totals 13 residues. Trimming cost V 3 bases and J 6 bases, with 12 bases left between them. Germline V gives CDR1 LNHDA, CDR2 SQIVND (reference sequence). CDR3 protein: CASSITGWGEQYF. In DNA, the CDR3 is TGTGCCAGTAGTATTACAGGGTGGGGCGAGCAGTACTTC.

There are a few counts of this clone. This sequence joins TRBV2 and TRBJ2-5; 7 bases match TRBD2. Losses at the gene ends were 7 bases for V and 4 bases for J; bases not matched to a gene: 9. This CDR3 contains 14 residues. CDR1 and CDR2 (germline): SNHLY, FYNNEI. CDR3 in amino acids: CASKGAGIGETQYF. CDR3 coding DNA: TGTGCCAGCAAGGGAGCGGGAATAGGAGAGACCCAGTACTTC.